Below are 25 T cell receptor beta chains sequenced from a single sample in a study of CXCR4 blockade with PD-1 therapy in pancreatic cancer. Profiling relied on immunoSEQ multiplex PCR, and the TCRdb table lists in-frame clones only, not all of them. The top ten clones hold 4.5% to 7.5% of a sample with about 17,000 clones, 72% of them seen once. The material sequenced was tumor tissue. The receptors were gathered from a human donor with pancreatic ductal adenocarcinoma.

This clone appeared a single time. V gene TRBV19 combines with J gene TRBJ2-7, with TRBD2 matching 8 bases. Germline CDR1 reads LNHDA; CDR2 reads SQIVND (reference sequence). The CDR3 runs 15 residues. V lost 5 bases and J lost 0; bases outside the gene matches: 6. The CDR3 sequence: CASSGRTSNSYEQYF. CDR3 nucleotide sequence: TGTGCCAGTAGTGGACGGACTAGCAACTCCTACGAGCAGTACTTC. Filled out from reference TRBV19 and TRBJ2-7, the complete variable domain reads DGGITQSPKYLFRKEGQNVTLSCEQNLNHDAMYWYRQDPGQGLRLIYYSQIVNDFQKGDIAEGYSVSREKKESFPLTVTSAQKNPTAFYLCASSGRTSNSYEQYFGPGTRLTVT.

This clone was detected only once. The rearrangement joins TRBV28 to TRBJ2-3; 14 bases are shared with TRBD2. The V gene's germline CDR1 is MDHEN and CDR2 SYDVKM. With 2 bases clipped from V and 2 bases from J, the junction kept 3 bases outside the gene matches. This CDR3 contains 17 residues. CDR3 protein: CASSLLGLAGATDTQYF. The CDR3 DNA reads as TGTGCCAGCAGTTTACTGGGACTAGCGGGAGCCACAGATACGCAGTATTTT.

The chain has TRBV28 and TRBJ2-3; tentatively, D is TRBD2 (6 bases). The CDR3 spans 16 residues. V gave up 5 bases and J gave up 4 bases, with 19 bases separating them. Germline CDR1 is MDHEN and CDR2 is SYDVKM. CDR3 sequence reads: CASSPPLALDSDTQYF. CDR3 nucleotide sequence: TGTGCCAGCAGTCCCCCACTAGCTCTCGATTCAGATACGCAGTATTTT. The complete variable domain, with remaining parts taken from reference TRBV28 and TRBJ2-3, reads DVKVTQSSRYLVKRTGEKVFLECVQDMDHENMFWYRQDPGLGLRLIYFSYDVKMKEKGDIPEGYSVSREKKERFSLILESASTNQTSMYLCASSPPLALDSDTQYFGPGTRLTVL.

The table lists this clone with a few counts. This chain connects TRBV28 to TRBJ1-4; D uncertain. This CDR3 comprises 12 residues. Germline CDR1 and CDR2: MDHEN and SYDVKM. Deletions cut 2 bases from V and 5 bases from J, with 3 bases between. CDR3 nucleotide sequence: TGTGCCAGCAGTTTACCCAATGAAAAACTGTTTTTT. It specifies CASSLPNEKLFF.

V usage is TRBV18 and J usage is TRBJ1-3, with D perhaps TRBD1 (5 bases). V lost 6 bases, J lost 2 bases, and 8 bases lay in between. Germline loops: CDR1 KGHSH, CDR2 LQKENI. The CDR3 runs to 13 residues. The CDR3 DNA reads as TGTGCCAGCTCCCGGGGGGCTGGAAACACCATATATTTT. It is translated as CASSRGAGNTIYF.

The genes are TRBV30 and TRBJ1-1; D possibly corresponds to TRBD1 (5 bases). The CDR3 contains 14 residues. V lost 4 bases, J lost 1 base, and 13 bases lay in between. Germline CDR1 reads GTSNPN; CDR2 reads SVGIG (reference sequence). CDR3 nucleotide sequence: TGTGCCTGGACGACCGGGACCGAGAACACTGAAGCTTTCTTT. Translating it yields CAWTTGTENTEAFF.

The rearrangement uses TRBV14 and TRBJ2-1, with 10 bases aligning to TRBD2. The CDR3 spans 16 residues. V shed 5 bases, J shed 5 bases, and the junction held 9 bases outside the gene matches. The V gene's germline CDR1 is SGHDN and CDR2 FVKESK. This CDR3 is CASSYSRLAGDNEQFF. CDR3 DNA: TGTGCCAGCAGCTACTCCCGGCTAGCGGGAGACAATGAGCAGTTCTTC.

The genes are TRBV15 and TRBJ2-3, with a possible D match to TRBD1 (6 bases). V lost 3 bases, J lost 5 bases, and 18 bases lay in between. The CDR3 is 16 amino acids. Germline V gene lookup returns CDR1 LNHNV and CDR2 YYDKDF (reference sequence). CDR3 residues: CATSRWANRVGDTQYF. DNA for the CDR3: TGTGCCACCAGCAGGTGGGCAAACAGGGTTGGAGATACGCAGTATTTT.

The rearrangement joins TRBV18 to TRBJ1-2; 8 nucleotides line up with TRBD1. With V trimmed by 2 bases and J by 5 bases, 4 bases remained unmatched. The germline gives CDR1 KGHSH, CDR2 LQKENI. The CDR3 is made up of 14 amino acids. CDR3 nucleotide sequence: TGTGCCAGCTCACCAGCGACAGGGGAATATGGCTACACCTTC. This sequence encodes CASSPATGEYGYTF.

This chain links TRBV28 with TRBJ1-1, with a possible D match to TRBD1 (5 bases). This CDR3 region has 15 residues. V shed 5 bases and J shed 0 bases, with 13 bases lying between them. Germline V CDR1 and CDR2: MDHEN, SYDVKM. The DNA for the CDR3 is TGTGCCAGCAGTCTGACGGGGGATGTGAACACTGAAGCTTTCTTT. Protein: CASSLTGDVNTEAFF.

The chain combines TRBV15 with TRBJ2-7; TRBD2 matches at 7 bases. V shed 0 bases, J shed 3 bases, and the junction held 5 bases outside the gene matches. CDR1 LNHNV and CDR2 YYDKDF come from the germline V gene (reference sequence). This CDR3 spans 15 amino acids. CDR3 sequence reads: CATSRDRGVGYEQYF. For the CDR3, the DNA is TGTGCCACCAGCAGAGATCGGGGGGTAGGCTACGAGCAGTACTTC. Full variable domain (remainder filled in from reference TRBV15 and TRBJ2-7): DAMVIQNPRYQVTQFGKPVTLSCSQTLNHNVMYWYQQKSSQAPKLLFHYYDKDFNNEADTPDNFQSRRPNTSFCFLDIRSPGLGDTAMYLCATSRDRGVGYEQYFGPGTRLTVT.

This clone turned up a few times. CDR3 bases: TGTGCCAGCTCACCGGGACATCTCTACGAGCAGTACTTC. Protein sequence: CASSPGHLYEQYF. The chain uses TRBV18 and TRBJ2-7; D may be TRBD1 (6 bases). The CDR3 has 13 amino acids. Germline V lookup: CDR1 KGHSH, CDR2 LQKENI. The V end was cut by 3 bases, the J end by 3 bases, with 9 bases between.

The chain uses TRBV5-1 and TRBJ1-4; no clear D. Trimming stripped 4 bases from V and 10 bases from J, with 17 bases between. This CDR3 has 14 residues. Germline CDR1 SGHRS, CDR2 YFSETQ. CDR3 sequence reads: CASSPSVERGKLFF. CDR3 in DNA: TGCGCCAGCAGCCCCTCCGTCGAGCGAGGAAAACTGTTTTTT.

This clone came up a few times. CDR3 DNA sequence: TGTGCCACCAGCAGAGATCCTGTCGGCGGTTTGGGACTCTCGGGTGGCTACACCTTC. Amino acids: CATSRDPVGGLGLSGGYTF. The chain combines TRBV15 with TRBJ1-2; D is possibly TRBD1 (5 bases). Germline V CDR1 and CDR2: LNHNV, YYDKDF (reference sequence). The CDR3 length is 19 residues. With 0 bases removed from V and 7 bases from J, the gap between germline ends came to 27 bases.

The V call is TRBV14, the J call TRBJ2-5, with 12 bases lining up with TRBD1. CDR3 size: 18 residues. The V segment lost 1 base and the J segment 5 bases; nucleotides outside the gene matches: 11. Germline V gene data show CDR1 as SGHDN and CDR2 as FVKESK. The CDR3 DNA reads TGTGCCAGCAGCCAAGCAGTTGGGGACAGGGGGCGCGAGGAGACCCAGTACTTC. The encoded protein is CASSQAVGDRGREETQYF.

The chain links TRBV28 to TRBJ2-1; D call uncertain. Trimming took off 4 bases at V and 1 base at J, with 20 bases between the two ends. CDR1 and CDR2 (germline): MDHEN, SYDVKM. The CDR3 spans 18 residues. The CDR3 region has the DNA TGTGCCAGCAGTTCAATTTTCGGTGGACCCCTATCCTACAATGAGCAGTTCTTC. Protein product: CASSSIFGGPLSYNEQFF.

The J gene is TRBJ2-3, the V gene TRBV29-1; D may be TRBD1 or TRBD2 (5 bases each). V lost 0 bases and J 6 bases, leaving 10 bases between the germline ends. Looked up from germline, CDR1 is SQVTM and CDR2 is ANQGSEA. The CDR3 has 13 amino acids. The CDR3 DNA sequence: TGCAGCGTTGAAGATCAATGGGGGGATACGCAGTATTTT. This gives the protein CSVEDQWGDTQYF.

In DNA form, the CDR3 reads TGTGCCAGCAGCCCCTCGAGGTATGAGCAGTTCTTC. Protein sequence: CASSPSRYEQFF. The chain combines TRBV27 with TRBJ2-1, with D unclear. This CDR3 contains 12 residues. Germline V lookup: CDR1 MNHEY, CDR2 SMNVEV (reference sequence). Deletions cut 6 bases from V and 8 bases from J, with 11 bases between.

The chain links TRBV28 to TRBJ2-5; tentative D call: TRBD1 (6 bases). The CDR3 sequence is 14 residues long. V lost 7 bases and J lost 2, with 14 bases in between. Germline V gene data show CDR1 as MDHEN and CDR2 as SYDVKM. CDR3 sequence reads: CASMPGAVQETQYF. CDR3 DNA: TGTGCCAGCATGCCAGGGGCCGTACAAGAGACCCAGTACTTC.

This chain links TRBV19 with TRBJ2-1, with D maybe TRBD1 (5 bases). V was trimmed by 5 bases and J by 7 bases, leaving 9 bases between them. The CDR3 consists of 12 residues. The germline CDR1 and CDR2 sequences are LNHDA and SQIVND (reference sequence). Here the CDR3 reads CASSGQGNEQFF. The CDR3 bases are TGTGCCAGTAGTGGACAAGGGAATGAGCAGTTCTTC.

The chain joins TRBV11-3 to TRBJ2-5, with 8 bases lining up with TRBD2. The CDR3 has 15 amino acids. Germline CDR1 SGHNT, CDR2 YENEEA. V was clipped by 3 bases and J by 5 bases; unmatched bases: 8. This CDR3 reads CASSFYSGGGETQYF. Written as DNA, the CDR3 is TGTGCCAGCAGCTTCTATTCGGGCGGGGGGGAGACCCAGTACTTC.

The J gene is TRBJ2-5, the V gene TRBV29-1; 10 bases match TRBD2. Per germline, CDR1 SQVTM and CDR2 ANQGSEA. The trim removed 4 bases at V and 3 bases at J, leaving 14 bases unmatched. This CDR3 spans 17 amino acids. The CDR3 here is CSVVTFRSGRAEETQYF. Written as DNA, the CDR3 is TGCAGCGTTGTTACTTTCCGCAGCGGGAGGGCGGAAGAGACCCAGTACTTC.

This clone has a single count. The rearrangement links TRBV29-1 to TRBJ1-1; tentative D call: TRBD1 (5 bases). V dropped 0 bases and J dropped 0 bases, with 8 bases sitting between them. There are 14 residues in the CDR3. The germline gives CDR1 SQVTM, CDR2 ANQGSEA. The CDR3 nucleotides read TGCAGCGTTGAAGAGGGGGGGGTGAACACTGAAGCTTTCTTT. Amino acid sequence: CSVEEGGVNTEAFF.

This sequence joins TRBV19 and TRBJ1-6; D is uncertain. Deletions cut 3 bases from V and 8 bases from J, with 14 bases between. Germline CDR1 reads LNHDA; CDR2 reads SQIVND (reference sequence). The CDR3 has 15 residues. In DNA form, the CDR3 reads TGTGCCAGTAGTATGGAACAGAACCTATATTCACCCCTCCACTTT. Amino acids: CASSMEQNLYSPLHF.

V and J are TRBV29-1 and TRBJ1-1; 9 nucleotides align to TRBD1. Germline CDR1 SQVTM, CDR2 ANQGSEA. This CDR3 has 16 amino acids. The V and J ends lost 3 bases and 5 bases, in that order; junction bases with no gene match: 13. CDR3 residues: CSVEGLPGQGPTEAFF. The DNA of the CDR3 is TGCAGCGTTGAGGGCCTCCCGGGACAGGGCCCGACTGAAGCTTTCTTT.